This TCR beta chain was identified during a study of beta chain features in type 1 diabetes. CDR1 SGHRS and CDR2 YFSETQ come from the germline V gene. V dropped 3 bases and J dropped 5 bases, with 11 bases sitting between them. The CDR3 is made up of 14 amino acids. The whole isolated RNA underwent reverse transcription, so sequencing captured expressed TCRB transcripts. TCRdb keeps only in-frame clones here, not all; method: immunoSEQ multiplex PCR. Counted here are 250,000 to 350,000 clones, around 15% occurring once; the ten biggest clones make up about 6.7%. This clone was seen a handful of times. The target antigen is unknown. Study-wide results and limits: Any HLA effect on TCRB rearrangement was left unresolved by small sub-analyses. PCR could preferentially amplify shorter templates, alike in patients and controls. People with Type 1 diabetes carried modestly yet significantly shorter TCRB CDR3s in all four CD4+ subsets. For patients, the naive, central memory and Treg TCRB repertoires appeared more alike than for healthy donors.

V usage is TRBV5-1 and J usage is TRBJ1-4; a weak D match, TRBD1 (6 bases). The TCR was taken from a man in his thirties or forties in good health. The sample comprised central memory CD4+ T cells from blood. The CDR3 sequence is CASSSRGTNEKLFF. DNA for the CDR3: TGCGCCAGCAGCTCCAGGGGTACCAATGAAAAACTGTTTTTT.